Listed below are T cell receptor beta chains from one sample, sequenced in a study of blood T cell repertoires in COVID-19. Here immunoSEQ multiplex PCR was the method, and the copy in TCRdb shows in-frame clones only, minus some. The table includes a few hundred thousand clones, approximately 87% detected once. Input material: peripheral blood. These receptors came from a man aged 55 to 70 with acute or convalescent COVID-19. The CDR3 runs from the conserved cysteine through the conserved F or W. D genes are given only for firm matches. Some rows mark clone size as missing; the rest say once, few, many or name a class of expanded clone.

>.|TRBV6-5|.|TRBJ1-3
TGTGCCAGCAGTCAGGGTTTCACTGGAAACACCATATATTTT
CASSQGFTGNTIYF
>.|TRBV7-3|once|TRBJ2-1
TGTGCCAGCAGCCAATTTGGGGCAAGCTCCTACAATGAGCAGTTCTTC
CASSQFGASSYNEQFF
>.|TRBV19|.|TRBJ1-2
TGTGCCAGTAGTATTAAACAGGTTAACTATGGCTACACCTTC
CASSIKQVNYGYTF
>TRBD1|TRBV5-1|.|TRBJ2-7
TGCGCCAGCAGCGCCGCGGGACAGGGAGCGACTGACGAGCAGTACTTC
CASSAAGQGATDEQYF
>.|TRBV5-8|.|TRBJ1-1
TGTGCCAGCAGCTTGATGGCGAACACTGAAGCTTTCTTT
CASSLMANTEAFF
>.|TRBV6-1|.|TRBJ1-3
TGTGCCAGCAGTGAAAGGAGTCCTGGAAACACCATATATTTT
CASSERSPGNTIYF
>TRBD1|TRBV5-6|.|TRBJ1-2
TGTGCCAGCAGCTTAGGGGGCAGGAACTATGGCTACACCTTC
CASSLGGRNYGYTF
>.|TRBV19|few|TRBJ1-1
TGTGCCAGTAGTATAGCGGTTCGAGCTACGACTGAAGCTTTCTTT
CASSIAVRATTEAFF
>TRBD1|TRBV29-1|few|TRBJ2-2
TGCAGCGTTACCGGGACAGGGATTTCCGGGGAGCTGTTTTTT
CSVTGTGISGELFF
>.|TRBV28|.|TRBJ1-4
TGTGCCAGCAGTACACACCGGGACACCACTTTT
CASSTHRDTTF
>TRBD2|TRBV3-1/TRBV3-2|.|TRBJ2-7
TGTGCCAGCAGCCAATATACGGGAGGGGATCAAGAGCAGTACTTC
CASSQYTGGDQEQYF
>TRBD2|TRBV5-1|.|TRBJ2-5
TGCGCCAGCAGCGGAGCGGGAGGGCGGGAGACCCAGTACTTC
CASSGAGGRETQYF
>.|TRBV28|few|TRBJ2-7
TGTGCCAGCCGGAGTACGTGGTACGAGCAGTACTTC
CASRSTWYEQYF
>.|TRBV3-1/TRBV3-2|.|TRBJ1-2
TGTGCCAGCAGCCAAGATAATGGCTACACCTTC
CASSQDNGYTF
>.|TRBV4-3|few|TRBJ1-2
TGCGCCAGCAGCCAAGATCTAGTTTCCTGGGGCTACACCTTC
CASSQDLVSWGYTF
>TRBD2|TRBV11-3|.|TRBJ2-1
TGTGCCAGCAGCTTTGGCGGGGGATCCTACAATGAGCAGTTCTTC
CASSFGGGSYNEQFF
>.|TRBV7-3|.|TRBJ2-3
TGTGCCAGCAGCTTAAACGCGGGGAATACGCAGTATTTT
CASSLNAGNTQYF
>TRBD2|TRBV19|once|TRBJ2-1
TGTGCCAGTAGTATAGAGAGCGGGAGGGTCTACAATGAGCAGTTCTTC
CASSIESGRVYNEQFF
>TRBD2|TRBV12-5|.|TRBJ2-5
TGTGCTAGTGGTGCCAGCGGGAGAGAGACCCAGTACTTC
CASGASGRETQYF
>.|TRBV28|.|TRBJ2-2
TGTGCCAGCAGTTTAGCTTCGCGAAACACCGGGGAGCTGTTTTTT
CASSLASRNTGELFF
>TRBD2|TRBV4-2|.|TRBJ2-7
TGTGCCAGCAGCCAAAATAGCGGGAGGGAGGCCGAGCAGTACTTC
CASSQNSGREAEQYF
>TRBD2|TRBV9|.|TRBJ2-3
TGTGCCAGCAGCGTAGGCCTCAGAAGACTAGCGGGATGGGATACGCAGTATTTT
CASSVGLRRLAGWDTQYF
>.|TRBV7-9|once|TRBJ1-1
TGTGCCAGCAGCTCGCTCCAGGGGCTGACTGAAGCTTTCTTT
CASSSLQGLTEAFF
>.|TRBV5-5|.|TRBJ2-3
TGTGCCAGCAGCTTGACTAGCCTTTTGACAGATACGCAGTATTTT
CASSLTSLLTDTQYF
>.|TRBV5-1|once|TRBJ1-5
TGCGCCAGCAGCCCGTCGGGGGGCGCGGGTCAGCCCCAGCATTTT
CASSPSGGAGQPQHF
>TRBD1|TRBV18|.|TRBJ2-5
TGTGCCAGCTCACCCCCCACAGGGGGAAGGGAGACCCAGTACTTC
CASSPPTGGRETQYF
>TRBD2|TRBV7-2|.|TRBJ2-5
TGTGCCAGCAGCTTATTGGGGACTAGCGGGATTCAAGAGACCCAGTACTTC
CASSLLGTSGIQETQYF
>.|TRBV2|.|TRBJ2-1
TGTGCCAGCAGTCTTGGACACGGGCAAGTTGAGCAGTTCTTC
CASSLGHGQVEQFF
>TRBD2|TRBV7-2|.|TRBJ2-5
TGTGCCAGCAGCCTTTTAGGTAGCGGGAGGGGAGAGACCCAGTACTTC
CASSLLGSGRGETQYF
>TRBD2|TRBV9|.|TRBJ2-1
TGTGCCAGCAGCGCCGGGACTAGAATACATGAGCAGTTCTTC
CASSAGTRIHEQFF